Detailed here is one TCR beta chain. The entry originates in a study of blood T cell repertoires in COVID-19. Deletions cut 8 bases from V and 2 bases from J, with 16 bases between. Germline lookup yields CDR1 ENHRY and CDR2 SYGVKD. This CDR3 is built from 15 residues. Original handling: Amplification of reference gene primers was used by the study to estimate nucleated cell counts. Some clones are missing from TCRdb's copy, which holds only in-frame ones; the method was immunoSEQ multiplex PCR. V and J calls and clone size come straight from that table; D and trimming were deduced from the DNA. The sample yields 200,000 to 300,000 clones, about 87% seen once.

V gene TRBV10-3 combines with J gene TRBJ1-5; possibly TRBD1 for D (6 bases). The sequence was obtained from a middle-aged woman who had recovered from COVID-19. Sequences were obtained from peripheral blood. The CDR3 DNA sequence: TGTGCCATCGGGACAAGTGGTGGGGGCAATCAGCCCCAGCATTTT. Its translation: CAIGTSGGGNQPQHF.